The 21 T cell receptor beta chains presented below share a single source sample, sequenced in a study of cytomegalovirus exposure and HLA in healthy donors. Amplification used 60 Vbeta primers and 13 Jbeta primers. Libraries were prepared by immunoSEQ multiplex PCR; TCRdb keeps only in-frame clonotypes and omits some of them. This listing includes 38,000 or so clones. The sample consisted of PBMCs. The receptors stem from a man aged 35 to 55 in good health and CMV-seropositive.

This sequence joins TRBV19 and TRBJ1-2; TRBD1 aligns across 9 bases. The CDR3 length is 16 residues. V was clipped by 4 bases and J by 8 bases; unmatched bases: 14. The V gene's germline CDR1 is LNHDA and CDR2 SQIVND (reference sequence). CDR3 amino acids: CASSTMTRDREIGYTF. CDR3 nucleotide sequence: TGTGCCAGTAGTACCATGACCCGGGACAGGGAAATAGGCTACACCTTC.

This chain joins TRBV5-8 and TRBJ1-3, with a weak D call TRBD1 (5 bases). This CDR3 spans 16 amino acids. The germline gives CDR1 SGHTS, CDR2 YDEGEE. V gave up 1 base and J gave up 1 base, with 12 bases separating them. The CDR3 is CASSLWQGTSGNTIYF. The CDR3 coding sequence is TGTGCCAGCAGCTTGTGGCAGGGAACTTCTGGAAACACCATATATTTT.

This sequence joins TRBV13 and TRBJ2-5; TRBD2 might be the D (5 bases). CDR1 and CDR2 from the germline V gene are PRHDT and FYEKMQ (reference sequence). V was clipped by 5 bases and J by 6 bases, with 13 bases between them. The CDR3 sequence is 13 residues long. The CDR3 DNA reads TGTGCCAGCAGCCGGGGAGTAGCACAGACCCAGTACTTC. Amino acids: CASSRGVAQTQYF.

V gene TRBV12-5 combines with J gene TRBJ2-1; 9 positions match TRBD2. The J segment lost 0 bases and the V segment lost 0 bases, leaving 3 bases of the junction unmatched. This CDR3 has 17 amino acids. CDR1 is LGHNT and CDR2 is FRNRAP in the germline V gene. The CDR3 bases are TGTGCTAGTGGTTTGGTAGCGGGAGGCCCCTCCTACAATGAGCAGTTCTTC. The encoded protein is CASGLVAGGPSYNEQFF.

V and J are TRBV9 and TRBJ2-6; 8 bases fit TRBD1. This CDR3 contains 16 residues. After removal of 3 bases from V and 3 bases from J, the junction contained 5 bases not matched to a gene. Germline V CDR1 and CDR2: SGDLS, YYNGEE. The CDR3: CASSASRGLGANVLTF. As DNA, the CDR3 is TGTGCCAGCAGCGCCTCCAGGGGGCTTGGGGCCAACGTCCTGACTTTC. The full variable domain, with the rest looked up from reference TRBV9 and TRBJ2-6, is DSGVTQTPKHLITATGQRVTLRCSPRSGDLSVYWYQQSLDQGLQFLIQYYNGEERAKGNILERFSAQQFPDLHSELNLSSLELGDSALYFCASSASRGLGANVLTFGAGSRLTVL.

The rearrangement links TRBV18 to TRBJ2-7; 15 nucleotides line up with TRBD2. V dropped 2 bases and J dropped 7; count of bases not matched to a gene: 9. Germline V gene data show CDR1 as KGHSH and CDR2 as LQKENI. The CDR3 contains 17 residues. The CDR3 nucleotides are TGTGCCAGCTCACCAGGACTAGCGGGAGGGCCGTCCAAGGAGCAGTACTTC. It translates to CASSPGLAGGPSKEQYF.

The gene calls are TRBV2 and TRBJ2-5; 9 nucleotides agree with TRBD1. The CDR3 runs 14 residues. Trimming cost V 7 bases and J 4 bases; bases outside gene matches: 7. Germline assignment: CDR1 SNHLY and CDR2 FYNNEI. This CDR3 reads CASNEGTGPETQYF. In DNA form, the CDR3 reads TGTGCCAGCAACGAAGGGACAGGGCCAGAGACCCAGTACTTC.

The V and J genes are TRBV5-1 and TRBJ2-1, with 14 bases identical to TRBD2. Germline CDR1 and CDR2: SGHRS and YFSETQ. This CDR3 has 17 amino acids. V lost 0 bases to trimming and J lost 6 bases; unmatched junction nucleotides: 5. CDR3 sequence: CASSLGGLAGAANEQFF. As DNA, the CDR3 is TGCGCCAGCAGCTTGGGGGGACTAGCGGGGGCCGCCAATGAGCAGTTCTTC.

CDR3 DNA: TGTGCCAGCAGCTTAGCTTTCGGGAGGTCCGGGGAGCTGTTTTTT. Protein sequence: CASSLAFGRSGELFF. The gene calls are TRBV7-2 and TRBJ2-2; 7 bases are shared with TRBD2. Losses at the gene ends were 0 bases for V and 6 bases for J; bases not matched to a gene: 4. Germline CDR1 SGHTA, CDR2 FQGNSA. This CDR3 spans 15 amino acids.

The chain has TRBV13 and TRBJ1-1, with 9 bases identical to TRBD1. V was pared by 5 bases and J by 1 base, with 2 bases of the junction left unmatched. The CDR3 contains 14 residues. Germline CDR1 and CDR2: PRHDT and FYEKMQ (reference sequence). The CDR3 loop reads CASSPQGANTEAFF. In DNA form, the CDR3 reads TGTGCCAGCAGCCCACAGGGGGCGAACACTGAAGCTTTCTTT.

This chain links TRBV29-1 with TRBJ2-1; 8 positions agree with TRBD1. Trimming took 7 bases from V and 10 from J; bases not matched to a gene: 9. The CDR3 sequence is 12 residues long. Germline lookup yields CDR1 SQVTM and CDR2 ANQGSEA. The CDR3 loop is CSALTGGREQFF. The CDR3 DNA is TGCAGCGCACTCACAGGGGGTCGGGAGCAGTTCTTC.

CDR3 in DNA: TGTGCCAGCAGTACCACAGGGGGCACTGAAGCTTTCTTT. Its translation: CASSTTGGTEAFF. The rearrangement uses TRBV6-6 and TRBJ1-1; 8 nucleotides align to TRBD1. The CDR3 runs to 13 residues. CDR1 and CDR2 (germline): MNHNY, SVGAGI (reference sequence). Germline trimming cut 5 bases from V and 4 bases from J; bases unmatched to any gene: 3.

The chain joins TRBV11-3 to TRBJ2-7, with TRBD1 identical over 7 bases. V shed 0 bases and J 1 base; nucleotides not matched to a gene: 6. The germline gives CDR1 SGHNT, CDR2 YENEEA. The CDR3 consists of 16 residues. CDR3 bases: TGTGCCAGCAGCTTAGATCCGGGACAGATGTCCTACGAGCAGTACTTC. It encodes CASSLDPGQMSYEQYF.

The V call is TRBV30, the J call TRBJ2-5, with 13 bases matching TRBD2. The CDR3 has 18 residues. V dropped 0 bases and J dropped 1; count of bases not matched to a gene: 8. The germline CDR1 and CDR2 sequences are GTSNPN and SVGIG (reference sequence). CDR3 amino acids: CAWSVRRGLAGRQETQYF. The CDR3 coding sequence is TGTGCCTGGAGTGTACGTAGGGGACTAGCGGGACGCCAAGAGACCCAGTACTTC.

This chain links TRBV18 with TRBJ2-1, with 11 bases fitting TRBD2. Germline V gene data show CDR1 as KGHSH and CDR2 as LQKENI. The CDR3 is 14 residues long. V shed 2 bases, J shed 8 bases, and the junction held 2 bases outside the gene matches. CDR3 bases: TGTGCCAGCTCACCAACTAGCGGGAGATATGAGCAGTTCTTC. Protein sequence: CASSPTSGRYEQFF. The full variable domain, in which reference TRBV18 and TRBJ2-1 provide the parts outside the CDR3, is NAGVMQNPRHLVRRRGQEARLRCSPMKGHSHVYWYRQLPEEGLKFMVYLQKENIIDESGMPKERFSAEFPKEGPSILRIQQVVRGDSAAYFCASSPTSGRYEQFFGPGTRLTVL.

The chain is built from TRBV5-6 and TRBJ1-3; no clear D. Trimming pared 4 bases from V and 0 bases from J, leaving 11 bases between. Germline lookup yields CDR1 SGHDT and CDR2 YYEEEE. The CDR3 runs 15 residues. The CDR3 sequence: CASSLGLSSGNTIYF. The CDR3 DNA reads TGTGCCAGCAGCCTCGGACTGAGCTCTGGAAACACCATATATTTT. The entire variable domain, with the rest obtained from reference TRBV5-6 and TRBJ1-3, is as follows: DAGVTQSPTHLIKTRGQQVTLRCSPKSGHDTVSWYQQALGQGPQFIFQYYEEEERQRGNFPDRFSGHQFPNYSSELNVNALLLGDSALYLCASSLGLSSGNTIYFGEGSWLTVV.

The rearrangement uses TRBV30 and TRBJ1-5, with 9 bases fitting TRBD1. V was clipped by 0 bases and J by 4 bases; unmatched bases: 4. Germline-derived CDR1 and CDR2 are GTSNPN and SVGIG (reference sequence). The CDR3 runs to 15 residues. DNA for the CDR3: TGTGCCTGGAGTGTAACCGGACAGGGGAATCAGCCCCAGCATTTT. This gives the protein CAWSVTGQGNQPQHF.

J is TRBJ1-1 and V is TRBV5-6, with D possibly being TRBD1 (6 bases). V was clipped by 1 base and J by 4 bases, with 14 bases between them. The CDR3 sequence is 15 residues long. Germline lookup yields CDR1 SGHDT and CDR2 YYEEEE. The CDR3 loop is CASSLMGALLTEAFF. CDR3 bases: TGTGCCAGCAGCTTGATGGGGGCCTTGCTCACTGAAGCTTTCTTT. The full variable domain, in which reference TRBV5-6 and TRBJ1-1 provide the parts outside the CDR3, is DAGVTQSPTHLIKTRGQQVTLRCSPKSGHDTVSWYQQALGQGPQFIFQYYEEEERQRGNFPDRFSGHQFPNYSSELNVNALLLGDSALYLCASSLMGALLTEAFFGQGTRLTVV.

This rearrangement joins TRBV7-3 to TRBJ2-5; 10 bases agree with TRBD1. In germline, CDR1 is SGHTA, CDR2 FQGTGA. The CDR3 runs 16 residues. Trimming cost V 5 bases and J 4 bases; bases outside gene matches: 10. The CDR3 loop is CASSLWDRGNGETQYF. The CDR3 nucleotides are TGTGCCAGCAGCCTCTGGGACAGGGGAAACGGAGAGACCCAGTACTTC. The variable domain in full, with the rest retrieved from reference TRBV7-3 and TRBJ2-5, is GAGVSQTPSNKVTEKGKYVELRCDPISGHTALYWYRQSLGQGPEFLIYFQGTGAADDSGLPNDRFFAVRPEGSVSTLKIQRTERGDSAVYLCASSLWDRGNGETQYFGPGTRLLVL.

The rearrangement links TRBV11-3 to TRBJ2-7, with TRBD2 identical over 9 bases. The V gene end was trimmed by 3 bases and the J gene end by 0 bases; junction bases not matched to a gene: 3. The CDR3 has 15 residues. Germline CDR1 reads SGHNT; CDR2 reads YENEEA. CDR3 bases: TGTGCCAGCAGCTTCACTAGCGGGTACTCCTACGAGCAGTACTTC. The encoded protein is CASSFTSGYSYEQYF.

The gene calls are TRBV19 and TRBJ1-5, with D uncertain. CDR3 length equals 12 residues. The V end was cut by 5 bases, the J end by 4 bases, with 6 bases between. Germline CDR1 LNHDA, CDR2 SQIVND (reference sequence). The CDR3 nucleotides read TGTGCCAGTAGTCCTCCGAATCAGCCCCAGCATTTT. Protein sequence: CASSPPNQPQHF.